The rows below give T cell receptor beta chains drawn from one sample of a study of blood T cells in healthy people across ages. TCRdb used MiXCR to reprocess the 5' RACE reads, holding one entry per CDR3 protein. The data hold around 1,500,000 distinct CDR3 sequences, with around 39% observed a single time. Sequencing input: blood. The source is a woman aged 18 to 35 in good health. Each CDR3 is given with its conserved first and last residue.

j_gene	v_gene	CDR3aa
TRBJ2-1	TRBV10-3	CAISLQGASAGEQFF
TRBJ1-2	TRBV3-1	CASSQSGTGRGYTF
TRBJ1-2	TRBV10-3	CAITEGDPDNYGYTF
TRBJ2-7	TRBV27	CASSLGPGVVGNEQYF
TRBJ2-7	TRBV21-1	CASSDGQILGEQYF
TRBJ2-3	TRBV6-5	CASRPQISMGTDTQYF
TRBJ2-3	TRBV6-1	CASRRGALDTQYF
TRBJ2-5	TRBV20-1	CSARDGAGNQGTQYF
TRBJ2-1	TRBV5-1	CASSSGLGSNEQFF
TRBJ2-7	TRBV15	CATSSNVGEQYF
TRBJ1-2	TRBV28	CASTRWGAGGYTF
TRBJ2-5	TRBV20-1	CSANLLGGSTNQETQYF
TRBJ2-1	TRBV27	CASSPLIVREQFF
TRBJ2-1	TRBV29-1	CSVNLWDSYNEQFF
TRBJ2-3	TRBV18	CASSPSQASGRPDTQYF
TRBJ2-1	TRBV15	CATSSLTGDVTGYNEQFF
TRBJ2-1	TRBV13	CASSFQKGQSSYNEQFF
TRBJ1-2	TRBV20-1	CSARERGHGYTF
TRBJ2-5	TRBV5-1	CASSGDSQETQYF
TRBJ2-1	TRBV20-1	CSAGSGAQYNEQFF
TRBJ2-3	TRBV27	CASSPGTSGSSDTQYF
TRBJ1-4	TRBV4-2	CASSRTGGGTNEKLFF
TRBJ2-5	TRBV20-1	CSARKSLQETQYF
TRBJ1-1	TRBV5-1	CAGSTGQGLNTEAFF
TRBJ2-3	TRBV12-3/TRBV12-4	CANKAMGTDTQYF
TRBJ2-5	TRBV9	CASNVGQGWGTQYF
TRBJ2-1	TRBV4-1	CASSPDSGKGWVEQFF
TRBJ2-1	TRBV21-1	CASSRAGLAVRYNEQFF
TRBJ2-1	TRBV5-1	CASSLGWTSGTYNEQFF
.	TRBV27	CASREGQGISETQYF
TRBJ2-3	TRBV27	CASSQLLASGVNTQYF
TRBJ2-5	TRBV7-8	CASSLDGWGKETQYF
TRBJ1-1	TRBV29-1	CSVVEVGLNTEAFF
TRBJ1-1	TRBV27	CASSVTGVRTEAFF
TRBJ2-3	TRBV14	CASSQEGGQSTDTQYF
TRBJ2-1	TRBV11-1	CAGSLSFSVAGDNEQFF
TRBJ2-1	TRBV20-1	CSASSGAVSCNEQFF
TRBJ2-5	TRBV6-2/TRBV6-3	CASSYSRQKSYNEQYF
TRBJ1-1	TRBV12-3/TRBV12-4	CASSLGFAEAFF
TRBJ2-7	TRBV6-1	CASSEAGGGYEQYF
TRBJ1-2	TRBV29-1	CSVPLRDGYTF
TRBJ1-2	TRBV5-5	CASSLAGLEGNYGYTF
TRBJ2-5	TRBV7-8	CASSSGEPYF
TRBJ1-5	TRBV5-4	CASSLGTGEESNQPQHF
TRBJ2-7	TRBV7-2	CASSPPTGTSGGPNYYEQYF
TRBJ2-3	TRBV11-2	CASSLDGRGTIGYTQYF